The rows below give T cell receptor beta chains drawn from one sample of a study of early stage breast cancer tumors. Repertoires were generated with immunoSEQ multiplex PCR, while TCRdb's copy carries only in-frame clones and drops some. The profile shows roughly 60,000 clones, over 60% of them singletons. The sample comprised blood. The receptors here all came from a person younger than 45 with breast cancer. Both conserved end residues are part of each CDR3. Fields, in order: V gene, clone size, D gene, J gene, CDR3 protein, CDR3 DNA. The D gene is left open where the match is weak. Rows may omit the clone size; those that give it use once, few, many or a size class.

TRBV18	-	-	TRBJ2-3	CASSLGGTDTQYF	TGTGCCAGCTCACTCGGCGGAACAGATACGCAGTATTTT
TRBV7-9	-	TRBD1	TRBJ1-4	CASSGTGATNEKLFF	TGTGCCAGCAGCGGTACAGGGGCAACTAATGAAAAACTGTTTTTT
TRBV2	-	TRBD1	TRBJ1-1	CASSLLDRVNTEAFF	TGTGCCAGCAGTCTATTGGACAGGGTTAACACTGAAGCTTTCTTT
TRBV30	-	-	TRBJ1-2	CAWRQRNYGYTF	TGTGCCTGGAGACAAAGGAACTATGGCTACACCTTC
TRBV7-2	-	TRBD2	TRBJ2-7	CASSLARGTSGRAEQYF	TGTGCCAGCAGCTTAGCGCGGGGGACTAGCGGGAGGGCGGAGCAGTACTTC
TRBV5-5	-	-	TRBJ2-7	CASSRRRNLVAPEVYEQYF	TGTGCCAGCAGCCGGCGAAGGAATTTAGTCGCCCCAGAGGTCTACGAGCAGTACTTC
TRBV7-2	-	TRBD2	TRBJ2-2	CASSSLAGMNTGELFF	TGTGCCAGCAGCTCGCTAGCGGGGATGAACACCGGGGAGCTGTTTTTT
TRBV15	-	-	TRBJ2-1	CATSRDFREEQFF	TGTGCCACCAGCAGAGATTTCCGGGAAGAGCAGTTCTTC
TRBV11-2	-	-	TRBJ2-3	CASSLDRGSRLGTDTQYF	TGTGCCAGCAGCTTAGATCGGGGCTCTCGGTTGGGTACAGATACGCAGTATTTT
TRBV19	-	TRBD1	TRBJ2-7	CASRRDRGSREQYF	TGTGCCAGTAGAAGGGACAGGGGGTCGCGAGAGCAGTACTTC
TRBV30	-	TRBD2	TRBJ2-1	CAFGLAGGPKYEQFF	TGTGCCTTCGGGCTAGCGGGAGGGCCTAAATATGAGCAGTTCTTC
TRBV27	-	-	TRBJ1-2	CASSFGQNYGYTF	TGTGCCAGCAGTTTCGGTCAGAACTATGGCTACACCTTC
TRBV4-3	-	TRBD1	TRBJ1-2	CASSQVKRTGNYGYTF	TGCGCCAGCAGCCAAGTAAAAAGGACAGGGAACTATGGCTACACCTTC
TRBV5-1	-	-	TRBJ2-7	CASSLDVYEQYF	TGCGCCAGCAGCTTGGATGTATACGAGCAGTACTTC
TRBV2	-	TRBD1	TRBJ2-7	CASSPGQGGYEQYF	TGTGCCAGCAGTCCTGGACAGGGGGGCTACGAGCAGTACTTC
TRBV7-6	once	-	TRBJ1-1	CASSSYQGLNTEAFF	TGTGCCAGCAGTTCTTATCAGGGGCTGAACACTGAAGCTTTCTTT
TRBV7-9	-	-	TRBJ1-1	CASSFGGARTEAFF	TGTGCCAGCAGCTTTGGGGGGGCTCGGACTGAAGCTTTCTTT
TRBV11-2	-	TRBD2	TRBJ2-1	CASSLGREARIYEQFF	TGTGCCAGCAGCTTAGGGCGGGAGGCAAGAATCTATGAGCAGTTCTTC